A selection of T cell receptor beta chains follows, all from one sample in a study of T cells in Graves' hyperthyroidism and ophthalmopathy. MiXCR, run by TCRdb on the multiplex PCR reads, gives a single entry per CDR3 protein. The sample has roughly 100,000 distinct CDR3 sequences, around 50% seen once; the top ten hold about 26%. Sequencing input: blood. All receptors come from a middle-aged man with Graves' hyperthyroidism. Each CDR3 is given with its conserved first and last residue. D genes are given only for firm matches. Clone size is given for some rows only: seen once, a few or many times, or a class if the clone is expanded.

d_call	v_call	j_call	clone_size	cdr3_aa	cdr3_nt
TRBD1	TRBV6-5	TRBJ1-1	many	CASSYRQGSKAFF	TGTGCCAGCAGTTACCGACAGGGTTCAAAAGCTTTCTTT
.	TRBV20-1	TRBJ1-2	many	CSARDTLLGGRGYTF	TGCAGTGCTAGAGATACCCTCTTGGGGGGCCGGGGCTACACCTTC
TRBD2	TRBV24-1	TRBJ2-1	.	CVTRGLAEGSSHNEQFF	TGTGTCACCAGGGGACTAGCGGAGGGAAGCTCCCACAATGAGCAGTTCTTC
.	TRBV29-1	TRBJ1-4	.	CIVVSQFNEKLFF	TGCATCGTTGTCAGTCAGTTTAATGAAAAACTGTTTTTT
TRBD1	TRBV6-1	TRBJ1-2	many	CASDRGRYGYTF	TGTGCCAGCGACAGGGGTCGCTATGGCTACACCTTC
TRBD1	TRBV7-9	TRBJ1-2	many	CASSWEDRDYGYTF	TGTGCCAGCAGCTGGGAGGACAGGGACTATGGCTACACCTTC
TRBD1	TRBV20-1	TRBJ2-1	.	CSARGTGSYNEQFF	TGCAGTGCTAGGGGGACAGGGTCCTACAATGAGCAGTTCTTC
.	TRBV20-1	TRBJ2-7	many	CSAGDWSYEQYF	TGCAGTGCCGGGGACTGGTCCTACGAGCAGTACTTC
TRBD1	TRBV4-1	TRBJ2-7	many	CASSQGQGASSYEQYF	TGCGCCAGCAGCCAAGGACAGGGGGCATCCTCCTACGAGCAGTACTTC
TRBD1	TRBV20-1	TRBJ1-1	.	CSAYEGGTGLGTEAFF	TGCAGTGCGTATGAGGGCGGGACAGGGTTGGGGACTGAAGCTTTCTTT
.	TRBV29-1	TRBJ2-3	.	CSSIPSTDTQYF	TGCAGCTCCATTCCCAGCACAGATACGCAGTATTTT
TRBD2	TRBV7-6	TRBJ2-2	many	CASSPLAANTGELFF	TGTGCCAGCAGCCCGCTAGCGGCGAACACCGGGGAGCTGTTTTTT
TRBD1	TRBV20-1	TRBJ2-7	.	CSATGGAYEQYF	TGCAGTGCGACAGGGGGAGCCTACGAGCAGTACTTC
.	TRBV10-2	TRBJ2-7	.	CASSEPSLEGNYEQYF	TGCGCCAGCAGTGAGCCTAGCTTGGAGGGGAACTACGAGCAGTACTTC
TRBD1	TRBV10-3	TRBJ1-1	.	CAISGGQGNTEAFF	TGTGCCATCAGTGGAGGACAGGGGAACACTGAAGCTTTCTTT
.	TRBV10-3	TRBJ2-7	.	CATGANYEQYF	TGTGCCACGGGGGCGAACTACGAGCAGTACTTC
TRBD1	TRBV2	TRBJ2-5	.	CASRQGRGETQYF	TGTGCCAGTCGACAGGGTCGAGGGGAGACCCAGTACTTC
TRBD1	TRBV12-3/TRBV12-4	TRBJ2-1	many	CASSLRQGRNNEQFF	TGTGCCAGCAGTTTGAGACAGGGACGTAACAATGAGCAGTTCTTC
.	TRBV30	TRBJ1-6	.	CAWSERGFKVNSPLHF	TGTGCCTGGAGTGAACGGGGTTTTAAGGTTAATTCACCCCTCCACTTT
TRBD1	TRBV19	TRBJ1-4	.	CASTKGQGRATNEKLFF	TGTGCCAGTACCAAGGGACAGGGGAGGGCAACTAATGAAAAACTGTTTTTT
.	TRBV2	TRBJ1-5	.	CASSVAPRRTNNQPQHF	TGTGCCAGCAGTGTCGCCCCGCGGAGGACAAACAATCAGCCCCAACATTTT
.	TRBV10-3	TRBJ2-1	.	CAIPLERPNEQFF	TGTGCCATCCCCCTTGAGCGCCCCAATGAGCAGTTCTTC
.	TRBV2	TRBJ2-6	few	CASSPDRSSGANVLTF	TGTGCCAGCTCACCGGACCGGAGCTCTGGGGCCAACGTCCTGACTTTC
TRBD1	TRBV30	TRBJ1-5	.	CAWSWGTGNQPQHF	TGTGCCTGGAGTTGGGGGACAGGCAATCAGCCCCAGCATTTT
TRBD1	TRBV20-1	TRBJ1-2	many	CSATYYGTGTGYTF	TGCAGTGCTACCTATTACGGGACAGGGACAGGCTACACCTTC
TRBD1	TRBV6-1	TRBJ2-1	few	CASSSLTPGQGVGEQFF	TGTGCCAGCAGTTCTCTTACCCCGGGACAGGGTGTTGGTGAGCAGTTCTTC
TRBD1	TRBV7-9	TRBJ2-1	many	CASSSLGQGNNEQFF	TGTGCCAGCAGCTCACTGGGACAGGGGAACAATGAGCAGTTCTTC
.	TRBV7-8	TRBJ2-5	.	CASSQDWGETQYF	TGCGCCAGCAGCCAAGATTGGGGAGAGACCCAGTACTTC
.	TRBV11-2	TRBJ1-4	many	CASSLEGEKLFF	TGTGCCAGCAGCTTAGAAGGGGAAAAACTGTTTTTT
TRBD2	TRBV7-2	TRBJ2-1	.	CASGLAAGRAYNEQFF	TGTGCCAGCGGCTTAGCAGCGGGAAGGGCCTACAATGAGCAGTTCTTC
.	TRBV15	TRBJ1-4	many	CATSRDRVLLEKLFF	TGTGCCACCAGCAGAGACAGGGTGCTTCTTGAAAAACTGTTTTTT
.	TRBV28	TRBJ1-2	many	CASSPKGLGHYGYTF	TGTGCCAGCAGCCCCAAAGGCCTGGGGCACTATGGCTACACCTTC
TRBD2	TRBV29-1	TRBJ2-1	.	CSVVGGRGKDEQFF	TGCAGCGTTGTGGGCGGGAGGGGAAAAGATGAGCAGTTCTTC